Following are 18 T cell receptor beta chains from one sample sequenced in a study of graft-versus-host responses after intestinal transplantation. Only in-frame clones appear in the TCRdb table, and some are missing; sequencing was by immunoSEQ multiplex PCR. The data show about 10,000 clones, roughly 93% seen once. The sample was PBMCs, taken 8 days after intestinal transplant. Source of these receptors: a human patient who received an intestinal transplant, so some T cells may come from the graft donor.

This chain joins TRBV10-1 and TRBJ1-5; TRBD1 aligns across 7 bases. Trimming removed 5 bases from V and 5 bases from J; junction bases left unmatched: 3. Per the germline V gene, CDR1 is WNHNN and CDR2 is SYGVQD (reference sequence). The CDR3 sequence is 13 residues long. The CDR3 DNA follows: TGCGCCAGCAGTACAGGGGTAGATCAGCCCCAGCATTTT. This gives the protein CASSTGVDQPQHF.

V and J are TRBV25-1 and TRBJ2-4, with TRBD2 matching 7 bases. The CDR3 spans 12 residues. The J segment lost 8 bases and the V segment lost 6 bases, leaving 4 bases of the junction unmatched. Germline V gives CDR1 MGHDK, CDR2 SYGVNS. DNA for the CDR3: TGTGCCAGCAGATCGGGGGGAGACATTCAGTACTTC. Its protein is CASRSGGDIQYF.

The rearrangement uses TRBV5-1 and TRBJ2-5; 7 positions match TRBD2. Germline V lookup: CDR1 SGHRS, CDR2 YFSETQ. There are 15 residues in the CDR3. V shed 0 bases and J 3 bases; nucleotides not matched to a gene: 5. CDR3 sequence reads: CASSLGRLAEETQYF. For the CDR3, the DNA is TGCGCCAGCAGCTTGGGCCGACTAGCCGAAGAGACCCAGTACTTC.

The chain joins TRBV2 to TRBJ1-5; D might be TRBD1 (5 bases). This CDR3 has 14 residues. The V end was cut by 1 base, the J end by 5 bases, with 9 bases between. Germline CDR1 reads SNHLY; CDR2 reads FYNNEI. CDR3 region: CASSEGDGHQPQHF. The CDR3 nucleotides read TGTGCCAGCAGTGAAGGGGACGGTCATCAGCCCCAGCATTTT.

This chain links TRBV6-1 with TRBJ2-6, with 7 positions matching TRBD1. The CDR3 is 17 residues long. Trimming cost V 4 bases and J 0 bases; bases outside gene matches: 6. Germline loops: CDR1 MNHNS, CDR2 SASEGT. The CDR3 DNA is TGTGCCAGCAGTGGAACGACAGGGATCTCTGGGGCCAACGTCCTGACTTTC. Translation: CASSGTTGISGANVLTF.

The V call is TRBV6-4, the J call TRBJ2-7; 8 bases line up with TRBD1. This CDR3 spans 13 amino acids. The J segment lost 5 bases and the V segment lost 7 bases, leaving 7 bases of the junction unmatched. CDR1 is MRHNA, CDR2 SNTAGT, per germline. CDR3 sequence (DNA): TGTGCCAGCAACAGGGACAGGTGGGACGAGCAGTACTTC. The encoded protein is CASNRDRWDEQYF.

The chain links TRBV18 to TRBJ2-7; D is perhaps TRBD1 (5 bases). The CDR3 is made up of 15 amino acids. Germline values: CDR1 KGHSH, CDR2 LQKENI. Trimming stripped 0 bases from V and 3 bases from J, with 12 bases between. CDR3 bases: TGTGCCAGCTCACCACCGAACCTAGGGGTCTACGAGCAGTACTTC. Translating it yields CASSPPNLGVYEQYF.

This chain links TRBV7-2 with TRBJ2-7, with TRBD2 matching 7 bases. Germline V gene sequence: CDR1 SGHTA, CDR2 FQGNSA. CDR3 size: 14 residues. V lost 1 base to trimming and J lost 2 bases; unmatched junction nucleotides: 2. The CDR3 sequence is CASSLGAGAYEQYF. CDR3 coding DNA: TGTGCCAGCAGCTTAGGGGCGGGGGCCTACGAGCAGTACTTC.

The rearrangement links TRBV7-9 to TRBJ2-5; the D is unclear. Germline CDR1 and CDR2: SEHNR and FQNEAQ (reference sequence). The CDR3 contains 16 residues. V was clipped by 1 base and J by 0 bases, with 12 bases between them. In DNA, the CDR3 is TGTGCCAGCAGCTTAGGGTACAGCAGCAACCAAGAGACCCAGTACTTC. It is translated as CASSLGYSSNQETQYF.

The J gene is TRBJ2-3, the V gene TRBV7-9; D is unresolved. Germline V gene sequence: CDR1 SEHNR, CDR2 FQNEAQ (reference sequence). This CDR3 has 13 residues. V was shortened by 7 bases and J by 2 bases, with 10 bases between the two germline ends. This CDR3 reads CASTPLLTDTQYF. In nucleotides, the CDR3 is TGTGCCAGCACCCCACTACTCACAGATACGCAGTATTTT.

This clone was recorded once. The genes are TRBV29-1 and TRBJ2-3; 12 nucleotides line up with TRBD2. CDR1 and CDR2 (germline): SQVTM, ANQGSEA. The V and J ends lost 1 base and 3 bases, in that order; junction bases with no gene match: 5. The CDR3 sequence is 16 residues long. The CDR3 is CSVEGPLAGGTDTQYF. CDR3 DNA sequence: TGCAGCGTTGAAGGCCCACTAGCGGGGGGAACAGATACGCAGTATTTT.

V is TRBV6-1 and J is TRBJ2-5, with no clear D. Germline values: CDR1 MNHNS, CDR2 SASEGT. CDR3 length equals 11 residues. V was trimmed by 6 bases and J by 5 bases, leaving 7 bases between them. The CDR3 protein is CASRGGETQYF. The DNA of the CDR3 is TGTGCCAGCAGGGGCGGCGAGACCCAGTACTTC.

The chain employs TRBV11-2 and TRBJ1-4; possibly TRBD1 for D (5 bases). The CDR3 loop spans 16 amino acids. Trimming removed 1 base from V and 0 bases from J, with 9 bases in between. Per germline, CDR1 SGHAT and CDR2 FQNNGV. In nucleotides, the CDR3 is TGTGCCAGCAGCTTAGTAGGGGCAGCAACTAATGAAAAACTGTTTTTT. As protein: CASSLVGAATNEKLFF.

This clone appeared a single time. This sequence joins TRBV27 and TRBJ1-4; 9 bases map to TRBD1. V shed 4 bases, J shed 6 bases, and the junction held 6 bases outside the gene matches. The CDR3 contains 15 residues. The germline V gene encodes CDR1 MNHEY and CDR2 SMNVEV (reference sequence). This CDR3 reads CASSSRQGVDEKLFF. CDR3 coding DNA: TGTGCCAGCAGTTCGAGACAGGGGGTAGATGAAAAACTGTTTTTT.

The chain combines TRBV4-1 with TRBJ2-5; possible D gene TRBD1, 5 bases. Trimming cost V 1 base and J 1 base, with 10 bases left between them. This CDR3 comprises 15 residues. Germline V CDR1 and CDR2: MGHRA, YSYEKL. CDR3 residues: CASSQGAGLQETQYF. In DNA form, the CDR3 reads TGCGCCAGCAGCCAAGGGGCAGGGCTCCAAGAGACCCAGTACTTC.

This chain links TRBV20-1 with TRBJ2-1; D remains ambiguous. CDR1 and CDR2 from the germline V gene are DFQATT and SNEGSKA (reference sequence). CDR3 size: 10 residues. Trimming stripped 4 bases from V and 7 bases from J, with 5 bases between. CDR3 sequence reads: CSAIKNEQFF. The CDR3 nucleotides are TGCAGTGCTATTAAAAATGAGCAGTTCTTC.

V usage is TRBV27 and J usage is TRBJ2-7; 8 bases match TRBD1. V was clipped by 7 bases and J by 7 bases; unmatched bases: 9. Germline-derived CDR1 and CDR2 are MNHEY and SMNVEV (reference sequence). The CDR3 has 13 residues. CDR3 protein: CASKMQGAGEQYF. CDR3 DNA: TGTGCCAGCAAGATGCAGGGGGCAGGGGAGCAGTACTTC.

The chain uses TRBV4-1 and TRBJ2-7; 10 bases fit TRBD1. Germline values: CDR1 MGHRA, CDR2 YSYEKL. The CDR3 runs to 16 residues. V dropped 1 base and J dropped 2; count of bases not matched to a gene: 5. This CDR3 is CASSQGPGTGAYEQYF. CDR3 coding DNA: TGCGCCAGCAGCCAAGGCCCCGGGACAGGGGCCTACGAGCAGTACTTC.